The text below deals with one T cell receptor (beta chain). Trimming stripped 6 bases from V and 0 bases from J, with 12 bases between. The germline CDR1 and CDR2 sequences are WSHSY and SAAADI. CDR3 length: 15 amino acids. The data stem from a study of blood T cell repertoires in COVID-19. The table came from immunoSEQ multiplex PCR; TCRdb's copy has only in-frame clones and leaves some out. The data show more than 200,000 clones, 70% to 85% seen once. This TCR derives from a man at least 80 years old with acute or convalescent COVID-19. Specimen: peripheral blood. The rearrangement links TRBV10-2 to TRBJ1-5, with a tentative D call TRBD1 (5 bases). This CDR3 reads CASSVTGDSNQPQHF. The CDR3 DNA is TGCGCCAGCAGCGTAACAGGAGATAGCAATCAGCCCCAGCATTTT.